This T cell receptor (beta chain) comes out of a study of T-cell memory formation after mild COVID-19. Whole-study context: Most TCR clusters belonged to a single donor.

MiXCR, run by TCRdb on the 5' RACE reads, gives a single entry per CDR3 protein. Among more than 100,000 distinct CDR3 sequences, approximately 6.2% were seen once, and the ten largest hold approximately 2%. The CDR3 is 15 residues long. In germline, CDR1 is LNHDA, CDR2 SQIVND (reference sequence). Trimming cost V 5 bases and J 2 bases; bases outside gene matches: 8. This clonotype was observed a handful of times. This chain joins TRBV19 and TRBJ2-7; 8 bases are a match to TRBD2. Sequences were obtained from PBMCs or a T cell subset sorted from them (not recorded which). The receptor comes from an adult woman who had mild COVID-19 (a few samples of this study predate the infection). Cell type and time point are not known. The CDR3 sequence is CASSPSAGETYEQYF. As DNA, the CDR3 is TGTGCCAGTAGTCCCTCAGCGGGAGAAACCTACGAGCAGTACTTC.